This is a list of T cell receptor beta chains from one sample in a study of STAT5B mutations in CD4+ large granular lymphocyte leukemia. The data were produced by immunoSEQ multiplex PCR, yet TCRdb's version contains in-frame clones alone and is incomplete. The profile covers about 25,000 clones, with just under 75% appearing a single time and around 9.6% taken by the ten largest. Input material: CD4+ T cells from blood buffy coats. Receptor source: a human donor in good health. Both conserved end residues are part of each CDR3. D genes are given only for firm matches. Rows give clone size only sometimes, using once, few, many, or a class for an expanded clone.

abundance: NA
d_gene: NA
j_gene: TRBJ1-3
v_gene: TRBV19
CDR3aa: CASSLSGNTIYF
CDR3nt: TGTGCCAGTAGTCTCTCTGGAAACACCATATATTTT

abundance: NA
d_gene: NA
j_gene: TRBJ2-5
v_gene: TRBV5-1
CDR3aa: CASSLANSPSKETQYF
CDR3nt: TGCGCCAGCAGCTTGGCCAACAGCCCATCTAAAGAGACCCAGTACTTC

abundance: NA
d_gene: NA
j_gene: TRBJ2-3
v_gene: TRBV7-6
CDR3aa: CASSLDFGANTDTQYF
CDR3nt: TGTGCCAGCAGCTTAGATTTCGGAGCTAACACAGATACGCAGTATTTT

abundance: few
d_gene: NA
j_gene: TRBJ1-1
v_gene: TRBV5-1
CDR3aa: CASSSDGVNTEAFF
CDR3nt: TGCGCCAGCAGCTCGGACGGAGTGAACACTGAAGCTTTCTTT

abundance: NA
d_gene: NA
j_gene: TRBJ2-2
v_gene: TRBV18
CDR3aa: CASSPTGDQGTGELFF
CDR3nt: TGTGCCAGCTCACCAACGGGGGACCAGGGGACCGGGGAGCTGTTTTTT

abundance: medium-sized
d_gene: NA
j_gene: TRBJ1-4
v_gene: TRBV28
CDR3aa: CASLKRENEKLFF
CDR3nt: TGTGCCAGCCTTAAGAGGGAAAATGAAAAACTGTTTTTT

abundance: NA
d_gene: TRBD2
j_gene: TRBJ2-1
v_gene: TRBV5-1
CDR3aa: CASSDKLALNEQFF
CDR3nt: TGCGCCAGCAGCGACAAACTAGCGTTAAATGAGCAGTTCTTC

abundance: NA
d_gene: TRBD1
j_gene: TRBJ2-7
v_gene: TRBV30
CDR3aa: CAWSVQGSHYEQYF
CDR3nt: TGTGCCTGGAGTGTACAGGGGTCTCACTACGAGCAGTACTTC

abundance: NA
d_gene: TRBD2
j_gene: TRBJ2-2
v_gene: TRBV5-1
CDR3aa: CASSFLKTSGLSSTGELFF
CDR3nt: TGCGCCAGCAGCTTTTTAAAGACTAGCGGACTAAGCTCCACCGGGGAGCTGTTTTTT

abundance: NA
d_gene: NA
j_gene: TRBJ1-2
v_gene: TRBV6-1
CDR3aa: CASSLQGSYGYTF
CDR3nt: TGTGCCAGCAGCCTTCAGGGGAGCTATGGCTACACCTTC